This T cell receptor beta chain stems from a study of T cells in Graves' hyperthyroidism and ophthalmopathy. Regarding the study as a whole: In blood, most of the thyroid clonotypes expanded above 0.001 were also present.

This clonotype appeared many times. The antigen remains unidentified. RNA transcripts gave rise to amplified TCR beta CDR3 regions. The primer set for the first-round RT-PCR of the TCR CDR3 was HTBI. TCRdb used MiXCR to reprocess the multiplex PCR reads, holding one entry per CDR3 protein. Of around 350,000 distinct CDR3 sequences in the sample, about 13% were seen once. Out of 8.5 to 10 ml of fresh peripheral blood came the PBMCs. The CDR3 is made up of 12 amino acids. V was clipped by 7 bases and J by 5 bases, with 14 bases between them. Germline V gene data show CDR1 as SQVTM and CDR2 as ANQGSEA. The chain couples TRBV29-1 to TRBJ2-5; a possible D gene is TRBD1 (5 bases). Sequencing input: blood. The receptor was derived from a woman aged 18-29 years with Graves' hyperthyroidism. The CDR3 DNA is TGCAGCGCCGTGACAGTCGGGGAGACCCAGTACTTC. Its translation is CSAVTVGETQYF. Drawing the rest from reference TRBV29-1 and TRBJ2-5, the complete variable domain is SAVISQKPSRDICQRGTSLTIQCQVDSQVTMMFWYRQQPGQSLTLIATANQGSEATYESGFVIDKFPISRPNLTFSTLTVSNMSPEDSSIYLCSAVTVGETQYFGPGTRLLVL.